These T cell receptor beta chains were read from a single sample in a study of cytomegalovirus exposure and HLA in healthy donors. The protocol was immunoSEQ multiplex PCR, while the TCRdb copy is restricted to in-frame clones and leaves out a portion. The sample holds approximately 170,000 clones, around three quarters seen once. The specimen sequenced was PBMCs. Receptors originate from a man aged 40-55 years in good health and CMV-seronegative. CDR3s include the opening cysteine and the closing phenylalanine or tryptophan.

length	V	J	CDR3
19	TRBV4-2	TRBJ1-4	CASSQEGAIGIKTNEKLFF
13	TRBV7-2	TRBJ1-1	CAVRGGMNTEAFF
14	TRBV10-3	TRBJ1-1	CAITRTGSDTEAFF
14	TRBV4-2	TRBJ1-4	CASSLRVFDEKLFF
16	TRBV6-6	TRBJ2-7	CASSYHLGPPSYEQYF
15	TRBV7-9	TRBJ1-1	CASSQKTGLNTEAFF
17	TRBV30	TRBJ2-4	CAWMTRLSLQAKNIQYF
14	TRBV27	TRBJ2-1	CASSLGVGDNEQFF
16	TRBV6-1	TRBJ2-1	CASSEYRGSGANEQFF
14	TRBV6-1	TRBJ2-7	CASRPPGQVYEQYF
15	TRBV19	TRBJ1-5	CASRIGQYSNQPQHF
15	TRBV5-1	TRBJ2-1	CASSPGTKSTHEQFF
13	TRBV6-5	TRBJ2-3	CASSYSHTDTQYF
17	TRBV25-1	TRBJ2-5	CASSEFKAGGGTETQYF
13	TRBV4-1	TRBJ2-1	CASSQGPGGEQFF
13	TRBV28	TRBJ1-1	CASSSLSGEAAFF
15	TRBV2	TRBJ2-3	CASSGGQGARDTQYF
13	TRBV2	TRBJ1-1	CASQGIKNTEAFF
16	TRBV4-1	TRBJ2-1	CASSQDWQASYNEQFF
14	TRBV10-3	TRBJ2-3	CAIRPTGSTDTQYF
12	TRBV7-3	TRBJ2-1	CASSRYGTQQFF
16	TRBV5-1	TRBJ2-7	CASSLVFPSGSYEQYF
16	TRBV6-4	TRBJ2-1	CASSDSKQVSYNEQFF
14	TRBV10-1	TRBJ2-7	CASSESAETYEQYF
14	TRBV7-2	TRBJ1-1	CASSLRRRDSHSSF
16	TRBV11-3	TRBJ2-3	CASSYRASGSTDTQYF
13	TRBV19	TRBJ2-1	CASNRQLGNEQFF
13	TRBV7-2	TRBJ1-1	CASSYTQNTEAFF
15	TRBV7-9	TRBJ2-6	CASSRQTSGANGLTF
16	TRBV30	TRBJ2-4	CAWSVLSGLAKNSQYF
15	TRBV6-5	TRBJ1-2	CASSQMAGTNYGYTF
19	TRBV27	TRBJ2-2	CASSSSSSGLALYTGGLFF
16	TRBV28	TRBJ1-2	CASSSSRVEPPAGYTF
14	TRBV5-1	TRBJ2-3	CASRVTGRTDTQYF
15	TRBV27	TRBJ2-4	CASSLWGGMKNIQYF
14	TRBV6-6	TRBJ1-2	CASSNTQTGAGYTF
19	TRBV7-8	TRBJ2-1	CASSLDGTGAAVALNEQFF
16	TRBV30	TRBJ1-4	CAWSVGGQGSREKLFF
13	TRBV7-9	TRBJ2-5	CASRAGVTETQYF
13	TRBV13	TRBJ2-5	CASTHQGLETQYF
11	TRBV6-5	TRBJ2-4	CASRAKNSQYF
16	TRBV11-2	TRBJ2-4	CASSLGEVLAKNIQYF
14	TRBV7-2	TRBJ1-3	CASSSGTGGNTIYF
14	TRBV10-3	TRBJ1-1	CAIRLTGQNTEAFF
17	TRBV5-6	TRBJ2-3	CASSFSPSSGITDTQYF
15	TRBV7-9	TRBJ2-3	CASSSRGQGSNTQYF
14	TRBV18	TRBJ1-1	CASSRQGMNTEAFF
13	TRBV5-4	TRBJ2-7	CASSLTGGEEQYF
17	TRBV27	TRBJ2-5	CASSIHRGRWYGETQYF
15	TRBV6-5	TRBJ2-3	CASSYGGVSTDTQYF
13	TRBV7-3	TRBJ1-1	CASSANRNTEAFF
17	TRBV9	TRBJ2-1	CASSALAGGPIINEQFF
12	TRBV5-1	TRBJ2-5	CASSLPAETQYF
17	TRBV4-2	TRBJ1-4	CASSQEWGAGTNEKLFF
13	TRBV7-2	TRBJ1-1	CASSPRPNTEAFF
13	TRBV5-1	TRBJ2-1	CASSLTGQGEQFF
15	TRBV6-5	TRBJ2-1	CASSYSRRSDNEQFF
16	TRBV25-1	TRBJ2-5	CASSGGGTLAAETQYF